These 21 T cell receptor beta chains originate from one sample sequenced in a study of shared clonotypes between healthy human individuals. Assay: immunoSEQ multiplex PCR; the TCRdb copy retains only in-frame clones and omits some. Of about 2.1 million clones in the sample, about 93% are singletons; the top ten hold approximately 1.7%. Terminally differentiated effector memory CD45RA+ cells were excluded from the naive CD8 cells, which were CD45RO-negative and positively selected for CCR7. Sequenced material: naive CD8+ T cells from PBMCs. The receptors were sampled from a young man in good health. Some clones in this sample may be carry-over from other donors' samples.

The CDR3 nucleotides read TGTGCCACCAGCAGCAGGGAGGAGGCGACTAATGAAAAACTGTTTTTT. Protein sequence: CATSSREEATNEKLFF. The genes are TRBV15 and TRBJ1-4; a possible D gene is TRBD1 (5 bases). The germline gives CDR1 LNHNV, CDR2 YYDKDF (reference sequence). There are 16 residues in the CDR3. V lost 3 bases and J lost 2, with 13 bases in between.

This chain links TRBV14 with TRBJ2-7, with unresolved D. CDR1 and CDR2 (germline): SGHDN, FVKESK. The CDR3 is made up of 18 amino acids. Between the trimmed V and J ends, which lost 0 bases and 9 bases, there was a span of 27 bases. CDR3 region: CASSQDRMSDVGDNWQYF. DNA of the CDR3: TGTGCCAGCAGCCAAGATAGGATGTCGGACGTCGGAGATAATTGGCAGTACTTC.

About this clone itself: An end of the junction differs from the germline gene, which may be a read error. The J gene is TRBJ1-4, the V gene TRBV15; D unclear. CDR1 is LNHNV and CDR2 is YYDKDF in the germline V gene (reference sequence). The CDR3 runs to 15 residues. CDR3 residues: CATRRVGWGNEKLFF. In nucleotides, the CDR3 is TGTGCCACCAGGAGAGTGGGCTGGGGTAATGAAAAACTGTTTTTT.

The chain links TRBV27 to TRBJ2-7; 9 nucleotides match TRBD1. The CDR3 has 15 amino acids. The germline gives CDR1 MNHEY, CDR2 SMNVEV (reference sequence). Losses at the gene ends were 6 bases for V and 2 bases for J; bases not matched to a gene: 8. Here the CDR3 DNA reads TGTGCCAGCAGCACCGGGACAGGGACGACCTACGAGCAGTACTTC. Translated: CASSTGTGTTYEQYF.

To note about this clone: Other DNA sequences in the same sample also yield this CDR3. This chain connects TRBV14 to TRBJ2-2; 7 positions match TRBD2. Losses at the gene ends were 0 bases for V and 0 bases for J; bases not matched to a gene: 4. This CDR3 is built from 17 residues. CDR1 SGHDN and CDR2 FVKESK come from the germline V gene. The CDR3 here is CASSQDGLAANTGELFF. CDR3 sequence (DNA): TGTGCCAGCAGCCAAGACGGCCTAGCGGCGAACACCGGGGAGCTGTTTTTT.

The chain couples TRBV19 to TRBJ2-7; tentatively, D is TRBD2 (5 bases). CDR3 length: 14 residues. CDR1 and CDR2 from the germline V gene are LNHDA and SQIVND (reference sequence). Trimming removed 3 bases at V and 2 bases at J, with 11 bases between. CDR3 sequence (DNA): TGTGCCAGTAGTATTATCTCGGGGACCTACGAGCAGTACTTC. Protein: CASSIISGTYEQYF.

The chain joins TRBV7-3 to TRBJ2-7; D may correspond to TRBD1 or TRBD2 (5 bases each). The CDR3 sequence is 14 residues long. With 1 base removed from V and 7 bases from J, the gap between germline ends came to 14 bases. CDR1 and CDR2 from the germline V gene are SGHTA and FQGTGA. The CDR3, as DNA: TGTGCCAGCAGCTTAAAGAGGGGCGGTCTGGAGCAGTACTTC. Amino acid sequence: CASSLKRGGLEQYF.

The V and J genes are TRBV29-1 and TRBJ2-5; D tentatively fits TRBD1 or TRBD2 (6 bases each). The J call may be in error: the DNA end matches TRBJ2-7 better. The germline V gene encodes CDR1 SQVTM and CDR2 ANQGSEA. The CDR3 spans 14 residues. The DNA of the CDR3 is TGCAGCGTTCGCATAGGGGGGCTTACCTACGAGCAGTACTTC. Protein product: CSVRIGGLTYEQYF.

The chain links TRBV25-1 to TRBJ1-1; D not resolved. This CDR3 region has 14 residues. Trimming cost V 4 bases and J 4 bases, with 13 bases left between them. Per germline, CDR1 MGHDK and CDR2 SYGVNS. This CDR3 is CASSASGWVTEAFF. The CDR3 DNA follows: TGTGCCAGCAGTGCTTCGGGGTGGGTCACTGAAGCTTTCTTT. Full variable domain (outside the CDR3, taken from reference TRBV25-1 and TRBJ1-1): EADIYQTPRYLVIGTGKKITLECSQTMGHDKMYWYQQDPGMELHLIHYSYGVNSTEKGDLSSESTVSRIRTEHFPLTLESARPSHTSQYLCASSASGWVTEAFFGQGTRLTVV.

This chain joins TRBV19 and TRBJ1-1; no definite D call. Germline V lookup: CDR1 LNHDA, CDR2 SQIVND (reference sequence). The CDR3 is made up of 11 amino acids. V was cut by 5 bases and J by 4 bases, with 5 bases left in between. Here the CDR3 DNA reads TGTGCCAGTAGTTGGTTCACTGAAGCTTTCTTT. Its protein is CASSWFTEAFF. Full variable domain (outside the CDR3, taken from reference TRBV19 and TRBJ1-1): DGGITQSPKYLFRKEGQNVTLSCEQNLNHDAMYWYRQDPGQGLRLIYYSQIVNDFQKGDIAEGYSVSREKKESFPLTVTSAQKNPTAFYLCASSWFTEAFFGQGTRLTVV.

The chain couples TRBV5-5 to TRBJ1-2; 7 nucleotides agree with TRBD1. This CDR3 spans 17 amino acids. Germline trimming cut 0 bases from V and 6 bases from J; bases unmatched to any gene: 14. Germline CDR1 SGHKS, CDR2 YYEKEE (reference sequence). DNA for the CDR3: TGTGCCAGCAGCTTGGGTTTCCGGGACAGAAGGAGGGATGGCTACACCTTC. It is translated as CASSLGFRDRRRDGYTF.

The chain joins TRBV19 to TRBJ2-2; possible D gene TRBD1, 6 bases. Germline V lookup: CDR1 LNHDA, CDR2 SQIVND (reference sequence). Trimming stripped 0 bases from V and 2 bases from J, with 13 bases between. The CDR3 spans 17 residues. The CDR3 here is CASSIDLGRGNTGELFF. The CDR3 DNA follows: TGTGCCAGTAGTATAGATCTCGGCAGGGGAAACACCGGGGAGCTGTTTTTT.

The CDR3 region is CASSEFLGMPSNEQFF. The CDR3 DNA reads as TGTGCCAGCAGTGAATTTCTCGGGATGCCTTCCAATGAGCAGTTCTTC. V gene TRBV6-1 combines with J gene TRBJ2-1; weak D call: TRBD2 (5 bases). V lost 2 bases and J lost 6, with 17 bases in between. The CDR3 extends over 16 amino acids. The germline V gene encodes CDR1 MNHNS and CDR2 SASEGT.

The V and J genes are TRBV5-1 and TRBJ2-1, with D possibly TRBD1 on 5 matching bases. The germline V gene encodes CDR1 SGHRS and CDR2 YFSETQ. This CDR3 has 14 residues. Trimming left V 1 base short and J 0 bases short, with 5 bases between. The CDR3 here is CASSLQGSYNEQFF. DNA for the CDR3: TGCGCCAGCAGCTTGCAGGGCTCCTACAATGAGCAGTTCTTC.

V and J are TRBV19 and TRBJ2-7; 9 bases fit TRBD2. Germline loops: CDR1 LNHDA, CDR2 SQIVND (reference sequence). The CDR3 contains 14 residues. The ends lost 4 bases at V and 3 bases at J; junction bases unmatched: 4. The CDR3 DNA reads TGTGCCAGTAGTACCAGACTAGCGGACTACGAGCAGTACTTC. It specifies CASSTRLADYEQYF.

V is TRBV7-9 and J is TRBJ2-1, with 11 nucleotides matching TRBD2. Losses at the gene ends were 10 bases for V and 8 bases for J; bases not matched to a gene: 13. The CDR3 is 15 residues long. CDR1 is SEHNR and CDR2 is FQNEAQ in the germline V gene (reference sequence). This CDR3 reads CATKLLAGEMDEQFF. In nucleotides, the CDR3 is TGTGCCACCAAGTTACTAGCGGGAGAGATGGATGAGCAGTTCTTC.

The rearrangement uses TRBV27 and TRBJ2-1; TRBD1 matches 9 bases. This CDR3 is 15 amino acids long. Germline CDR1 reads MNHEY; CDR2 reads SMNVEV (reference sequence). The ends lost 2 bases at V and 6 bases at J; junction bases unmatched: 5. CDR3 in amino acids: CASSLGTGSGNEQFF. The DNA for the CDR3 is TGTGCCAGCAGTTTAGGGACAGGGTCAGGCAATGAGCAGTTCTTC.

V is TRBV27 and J is TRBJ2-1; D is undetermined. Germline V gene sequence: CDR1 MNHEY, CDR2 SMNVEV (reference sequence). Trimming pared 2 bases from V and 7 bases from J, leaving 9 bases between. The CDR3 consists of 13 residues. The CDR3 sequence: CASSLGDLNEQFF. In nucleotides, the CDR3 is TGTGCCAGCAGTTTAGGGGATCTGAATGAGCAGTTCTTC.

V and J are TRBV7-6 and TRBJ1-4, with 8 bases identical to TRBD1. In germline, CDR1 is SGHVS, CDR2 FNYEAQ. This CDR3 spans 17 amino acids. Unmatched junction bases numbered 15, after V lost 5 bases and J lost 7 bases. CDR3: CASSLFVEGTGPEKLFF. The CDR3 DNA reads as TGTGCCAGCAGCCTTTTCGTCGAGGGGACAGGCCCTGAAAAACTGTTTTTT.

This clone appeared once. This rearrangement joins TRBV4-2 to TRBJ2-7; D is perhaps TRBD1 or TRBD2 (5 bases each). The CDR3 length is 16 residues. V dropped 3 bases and J dropped 2 bases, with 17 bases sitting between them. Per the germline V gene, CDR1 is LGHNA and CDR2 is YNFKEQ. The CDR3: CASSHYIDGGTYEQYF. CDR3 in DNA: TGTGCCAGCAGCCATTACATAGATGGGGGAACCTACGAGCAGTACTTC.

This chain uses TRBV27 with TRBJ2-7; D remains ambiguous. CDR1 is MNHEY and CDR2 is SMNVEV in the germline V gene (reference sequence). Trimming took off 8 bases at V and 1 base at J, with 9 bases between the two ends. The CDR3 is made up of 12 amino acids. The CDR3 DNA sequence: TGTGCCAGCTCGGAGAATTCCTACGAGCAGTACTTC. It is translated as CASSENSYEQYF.